This TCR beta chain was obtained from a study of blood T cell repertoires in COVID-19. Overall study context: Italy, Spain and the United States were the sources of the convalescent and acute COVID-19 samples.

Participants were aged 18 to 89 years, lived in some 23 US areas, and enrolled virtually. Each recovered donor of Cohort 3 presented with two negative PCRs, clearance, or symptom resolution. The V end lost 4 bases, the J end lost 7 bases, and 13 bases lay between the germline ends. Germline V lookup: CDR1 SNHLY, CDR2 FYNNEI. The CDR3 totals 13 residues. Original analysis: Quantification of nucleated cells was approximated via reference gene primer amplification. Repertoires were generated with immunoSEQ multiplex PCR, while TCRdb's copy carries only in-frame clones and drops some. The V and J calls and clone size were taken over from that table, and D and trimming were inferred from the DNA. The sample has approximately 440,000 clones, 90% seen once.

The sample comprised PBMCs or T cells enriched from blood (not recorded which). This receptor was taken from a man aged 18 to 30 who had recovered from COVID-19. The V gene is TRBV2, the J gene TRBJ1-1; D is unresolved. CDR3 DNA: TGTGCCAGCAGTGTAGAGGCTGGCTATGAAGCTTTCTTT. Translation gives CASSVEAGYEAFF.